This TCR beta chain derives from a study of early stage breast cancer tumors. As for the study in general: Of some 17 invasive breast tumors, about a dozen were hormone receptor-positive, HER2-negative. Whole-study findings and limits: Compared with adjacent normal breast tissue, tumors showed about 2.5-fold greater T cell density and higher clonality. Commonly generated sequences made up most enriched TCRB sequences shared between patients.

Each tumor contributed about 19-55 mg of diced tissue. Assay: immunoSEQ multiplex PCR; the TCRdb copy retains only in-frame clones and omits some. The table records more than 8,500 clones, roughly 70% of them present only once. V trimming: 7 bases; J trimming: 5 bases; junction bases outside the gene matches: 15. Germline loops: CDR1 MNHEY, CDR2 SMNVEV (reference sequence). The CDR3 totals 17 residues. Regarding this clone: As yet, its antigen is unknown.

Sequenced material: breast tumor tissue. The rearrangement uses TRBV27 and TRBJ1-1; 11 bases are shared with TRBD1. The receptor was isolated from a person in their fifties with breast cancer. The CDR3 coding sequence is TGTGCCAGCACCCCCTGGGGGACAGGGGGTTCGAGGACTGAAGCTTTCTTT. It encodes CASTPWGTGGSRTEAFF.